This TCR beta chain was captured in a study of blood T cell repertoires in COVID-19. Study in general: The United States, Italy and Spain were the sources of the acute and convalescent COVID-19 samples. Sources were T cells, B-cell-depleted T cells, or PBMCs; the material itself was cDNA or gDNA.

The CDR3 has 15 amino acids. In germline, CDR1 is LGHDT, CDR2 YNNKEL (reference sequence). Unmatched junction bases numbered 8, after V lost 5 bases and J lost 8 bases. Original analysis: Amplifying reference gene primers gave estimates of nucleated cell counts. Some clones are missing from TCRdb's copy, which holds only in-frame ones; the method was immunoSEQ multiplex PCR. The V and J calls and clone size are taken from that table; D and trimming were inferred from the DNA. This sample yields approximately 190,000 clones, of which around 80% are seen a single time; approximately 15% belongs to the top ten.

The chain carries TRBV3-1 (or the pseudogene TRBV3-2) and TRBJ1-6; 8 bases agree with TRBD1. The material sequenced was peripheral blood. The sequence derives from a man aged 25 to 40 with active or convalescent COVID-19. This chain's CDR3 is CASSAYRGFDSPLHF. In DNA form, the CDR3 reads TGTGCCAGCAGCGCGTACAGGGGGTTCGATTCACCCCTCCACTTT.